The next 29 T cell receptor beta chains were all read from a single sample in a study of blood T cell repertoires in COVID-19. Only in-frame clones appear in the TCRdb table, and some are missing; sequencing was by immunoSEQ multiplex PCR. Of 68,000 or so clones in the sample, 91% were seen once. Sequenced: peripheral blood. These receptors all stem from a man between 35 and 55 years old with COVID-19, enrolled during active disease.

The chain uses TRBV13 and TRBJ2-7; D may be TRBD2 (5 bases). This CDR3 has 15 amino acids. Germline V gene lookup returns CDR1 PRHDT and CDR2 FYEKMQ (reference sequence). Trimming left V 5 bases short and J 3 bases short, with 17 bases between. This CDR3 reads CASSTRERFGYEQYF. In nucleotides, the CDR3 is TGTGCCAGCAGCACTCGGGAACGGTTTGGCTACGAGCAGTACTTC.

The chain has TRBV9 and TRBJ2-3; D possibly corresponds to TRBD1 (5 bases). Trimming stripped 3 bases from V and 2 bases from J, with 16 bases between. The CDR3 runs 16 residues. Germline V gene data show CDR1 as SGDLS and CDR2 as YYNGEE. This CDR3 reads CASSERQGLDTDTQYF. CDR3 bases: TGTGCCAGCAGCGAGAGGCAGGGTCTGGACACAGATACGCAGTATTTT.

Regarding this clone: One junction end does not reproduce the germline sequence, and a read error may be involved. The rearrangement links TRBV12-3 or TRBV12-4 to TRBJ1-4; D is unresolved. This CDR3 comprises 11 residues. The CDR3 region is CASSLGFQISF. The CDR3 DNA reads TGTGCCAGCAGTTTAGGCTTTCAGATATCCTTT.

The rearrangement uses TRBV4-1 and TRBJ1-4; the match to TRBD1 covers 9 bases. The CDR3 is 15 amino acids. After removal of 4 bases from V and 7 bases from J, the junction contained 7 bases not matched to a gene. The V gene's germline CDR1 is MGHRA and CDR2 YSYEKL. The CDR3 here is CASSLQGAVGEKLFF. CDR3 DNA: TGCGCCAGCAGCCTACAGGGGGCGGTGGGTGAAAAACTGTTTTTT.

CDR3 nucleotide sequence: TGTGCCAGCAGTTTGATCGGTCAGGGGGCTTCACCCCTCCACTTT. This translates into CASSLIGQGASPLHF. The chain uses TRBV27 and TRBJ1-6; 8 nucleotides match TRBD1. After removal of 3 bases from V and 9 bases from J, the junction contained 7 bases not matched to a gene. The CDR3 length is 15 residues. The V gene's germline CDR1 is MNHEY and CDR2 SMNVEV (reference sequence).

The rearrangement links TRBV30 to TRBJ2-3, with 8 nucleotides matching TRBD1. Germline V gene sequence: CDR1 GTSNPN, CDR2 SVGIG (reference sequence). The CDR3 is 13 amino acids. J was trimmed by 5 bases and V by 4 bases; bases with no gene match: 5. CDR3 bases: TGTGCCTGGACAGGGGGCGCGAAAGATACGCAGTATTTT. Translation: CAWTGGAKDTQYF.

J is TRBJ2-2 and V is TRBV7-9; D not resolved. This CDR3 spans 12 amino acids. Trimming cost V 6 bases and J 2 bases, with 4 bases left between them. Germline V gene data show CDR1 as SEHNR and CDR2 as FQNEAQ (reference sequence). The CDR3 reads CASRTNTGELFF. The CDR3 DNA follows: TGTGCCAGCAGGACAAACACCGGGGAGCTGTTTTTT.

For this clone: Other nucleotide sequences from this sample produce the same CDR3. V usage is TRBV3-1 (or the pseudogene TRBV3-2) and J usage is TRBJ2-5; D not resolved. Looked up from germline, CDR1 is LGHDT and CDR2 is YNNKEL (reference sequence). V lost 0 bases to trimming and J lost 4 bases, with 3 bases between them. This CDR3 has 12 residues. CDR3 in amino acids: CASSQDRETQYF. CDR3 coding DNA: TGTGCCAGCAGCCAAGACAGAGAGACCCAGTACTTC.

The chain carries TRBV2 and TRBJ2-5; 10 bases agree with TRBD2. CDR1 is SNHLY, CDR2 FYNNEI, per germline. The CDR3 has 15 residues. The junction had 1 base not matched to a gene; V was cut back by 2 bases and J by 1 base. The CDR3 DNA reads TGTGCCAGCAGTGAACTAGCGGGGGCCCAAGAGACCCAGTACTTC. This gives the protein CASSELAGAQETQYF.

This clone was seen just once. The chain recombines TRBV2 with TRBJ2-3; 8 nucleotides match TRBD2. CDR1 and CDR2 from the germline V gene are SNHLY and FYNNEI. V was pared by 7 bases and J by 1 base, with 10 bases of the junction left unmatched. The CDR3 covers 16 residues. CDR3 sequence reads: CASIGVLGGGTDTQYF. The CDR3 DNA reads TGTGCCAGCATAGGGGTGCTCGGGGGGGGCACAGATACGCAGTATTTT.

This chain joins TRBV27 and TRBJ1-6; unclear D gene. V lost 2 bases and J 10 bases, leaving 6 bases between the germline ends. The CDR3 loop spans 12 amino acids. The V gene's germline CDR1 is MNHEY and CDR2 SMNVEV (reference sequence). The chain's CDR3 is CASSLPRSPLHF. In nucleotides, the CDR3 is TGTGCCAGCAGTTTACCCAGGTCACCCCTCCACTTT.

V and J are TRBV2 and TRBJ2-6, with D tentatively TRBD1 (6 bases). From germline, CDR1 is SNHLY and CDR2 FYNNEI. The CDR3 sequence is 16 residues long. Trimming took 3 bases from V and 4 from J, leaving 13 bases between them. The CDR3: CASSEQGRGGANVLTF. Written as DNA, the CDR3 is TGTGCCAGCAGTGAGCAGGGGCGTGGAGGGGCCAACGTCCTGACTTTC.

This sequence joins TRBV18 and TRBJ1-2, with 7 bases identical to TRBD1. Germline CDR1 is KGHSH and CDR2 is LQKENI. The CDR3 length is 13 residues. The J segment lost 7 bases and the V segment lost 5 bases, leaving 7 bases of the junction unmatched. As DNA, the CDR3 is TGTGCCAGCTCAGAAGACAGGGAAGGTGGCTACACCTTC. It yields the protein CASSEDREGGYTF.

V is TRBV25-1 and J is TRBJ2-1; tentatively, D is TRBD1 (5 bases). Trimming stripped 1 base from V and 1 base from J, with 11 bases between. The germline CDR1 and CDR2 sequences are MGHDK and SYGVNS. The CDR3 is 16 residues long. The CDR3 region has the DNA TGTGCCAGCAGTGAATTAGGGCAGGGTTCCTACAATGAGCAGTTCTTC. This codes for CASSELGQGSYNEQFF.

The chain recombines TRBV13 with TRBJ2-7, with D hard to call. Between the trimmed V and J ends, which lost 5 bases and 2 bases, there was a span of 16 bases. Germline CDR1 reads PRHDT; CDR2 reads FYEKMQ (reference sequence). The CDR3 runs to 15 residues. In nucleotides, the CDR3 is TGTGCCAGCAGCCCCGATACCCAAGAGCCCTACGAGCAGTACTTC. Translation gives CASSPDTQEPYEQYF.

The gene calls are TRBV7-2 and TRBJ2-1; a possible D gene is TRBD2 (6 bases). The CDR3 loop spans 14 amino acids. V gave up 1 base and J gave up 7 bases, with 11 bases separating them. Per germline, CDR1 SGHTA and CDR2 FQGNSA. The CDR3 DNA sequence: TGTGCCAGCAGCTTAGTTGGGGGGAAAAATGAGCAGTTCTTC. Protein product: CASSLVGGKNEQFF.

The genes are TRBV7-9 and TRBJ1-2; 9 nucleotides align to TRBD1. Germline-derived CDR1 and CDR2 are SEHNR and FQNEAQ (reference sequence). Trimming cost V 5 bases and J 8 bases; bases outside gene matches: 6. This CDR3 region has 13 residues. DNA of the CDR3: TGTGCCAGCAGCCGGGACAGGGTGGACGGCTACACCTTC. Amino acid sequence: CASSRDRVDGYTF.

The V gene is TRBV1, the J gene TRBJ2-1; the table's TRBD1 call for D was not verified on the DNA. TRBV1 is shown as a pseudogene. This CDR3 has 16 residues. Here the CDR3 DNA reads TGCACCAGCAGCGTACAGGGGGCGATCCCCTACAATGAGCAGTTCTTC. This gives the protein CTSSVQGAIPYNEQFF.

The table lists this clone with a count of one. The chain employs TRBV27 and TRBJ2-7; TRBD1 agrees at 8 bases. V was pared by 7 bases and J by 3 bases, with 8 bases of the junction left unmatched. The V gene's germline CDR1 is MNHEY and CDR2 SMNVEV (reference sequence). This CDR3 spans 14 amino acids. CDR3 sequence (DNA): TGTGCCAGCAACTTCCGACAGGGGAGCTACGAGCAGTACTTC. Amino acids: CASNFRQGSYEQYF.

The genes are TRBV7-2 and TRBJ2-7, with D unresolved. Trimming left V 6 bases short and J 0 bases short, with 12 bases between. From germline, CDR1 is SGHTA and CDR2 FQGNSA. This CDR3 has 14 amino acids. The CDR3 region has the DNA TGTGCCAGCAGAGAGCGAGGCGACTCCTACGAGCAGTACTTC. The encoded protein is CASRERGDSYEQYF.

The rearrangement links TRBV5-4 to TRBJ2-3; a possible D gene is TRBD1 (5 bases). This CDR3 spans 13 amino acids. Germline CDR1 SGHNT, CDR2 YYREEE (reference sequence). Trimming stripped 1 base from V and 5 bases from J, with 8 bases between. CDR3 residues: CASSLQGEDTQYF. The CDR3 DNA reads as TGTGCCAGCAGCTTGCAGGGTGAAGATACGCAGTATTTT. Together with reference TRBV5-4 and TRBJ2-3, the CDR3 gives the full variable domain: ETGVTQSPTHLIKTRGQQVTLRCSSQSGHNTVSWYQQALGQGPQFIFQYYREEENGRGNFPPRFSGLQFPNYSSELNVNALELDDSALYLCASSLQGEDTQYFGPGTRLTVL.

The V call is TRBV30, the J call TRBJ1-2, with a possible D match to TRBD1 (5 bases). CDR1 and CDR2 (germline): GTSNPN, SVGIG (reference sequence). This CDR3 contains 12 residues. V shed 2 bases and J shed 7 bases, with 11 bases lying between them. CDR3 sequence reads: CAWSKGLVGYTF. The DNA for the CDR3 is TGTGCCTGGAGTAAGGGGCTCGTTGGCTACACCTTC. Variable domain in full (rest from reference TRBV30 and TRBJ1-2): SQTIHQWPATLVQPVGSPLSLECTVEGTSNPNLYWYRQAAGRGLQLLFYSVGIGQISSEVPQNLSASRPQDRQFILSSKKLLLSDSGFYLCAWSKGLVGYTFGSGTRLTVV.

The chain carries TRBV19 and TRBJ1-4; no definite D call. Germline assignment: CDR1 LNHDA and CDR2 SQIVND (reference sequence). The CDR3 has 19 residues. Deletions cut 4 bases from V and 3 bases from J, with 24 bases between. CDR3 amino acids: CASSKRGLQGITANEKLFF. The CDR3 region has the DNA TGTGCCAGTAGTAAGCGAGGGCTGCAAGGGATTACGGCTAATGAAAAACTGTTTTTT.

In DNA, the CDR3 is TGTGCCAGCAGCGTAGCCGGGGGAGGGCTTGGAAACACCATATATTTT. Residues: CASSVAGGGLGNTIYF. The V call is TRBV9, the J call TRBJ1-3, with a tentative D call TRBD1 (5 bases). This CDR3 contains 16 residues. Trimming removed 0 bases at V and 3 bases at J, with 13 bases between. CDR1 is SGDLS and CDR2 is YYNGEE in the germline V gene. Full variable domain (remainder filled in from reference TRBV9 and TRBJ1-3): DSGVTQTPKHLITATGQRVTLRCSPRSGDLSVYWYQQSLDQGLQFLIQYYNGEERAKGNILERFSAQQFPDLHSELNLSSLELGDSALYFCASSVAGGGLGNTIYFGEGSWLTVV.

This chain connects TRBV6-1 to TRBJ2-3; D is possibly TRBD2 (6 bases). The CDR3 has 12 residues. The V gene's germline CDR1 is MNHNS and CDR2 SASEGT. The V and J ends lost 3 bases and 5 bases respectively, with 6 bases between them. CDR3 sequence (DNA): TGTGCCAGCAGTGACGGGGGAGATACGCAGTATTTT. Protein sequence: CASSDGGDTQYF.

The rearrangement joins TRBV10-3 to TRBJ2-1, with 9 bases aligning to TRBD2. The V and J ends lost 10 bases and 1 base, in that order; junction bases with no gene match: 2. This CDR3 is 13 amino acids long. From germline, CDR1 is ENHRY and CDR2 SYGVKD. CDR3 amino acids: CATTSGSYNEQFF. In nucleotides, the CDR3 is TGTGCCACCACTAGCGGGTCCTACAATGAGCAGTTCTTC.

The rearrangement joins TRBV7-9 to TRBJ2-7; possible D gene TRBD2, 6 bases. V was pared by 5 bases and J by 4 bases, with 18 bases between. The CDR3 sequence is 15 residues long. Germline lookup yields CDR1 SEHNR and CDR2 FQNEAQ (reference sequence). CDR3 in amino acids: CASSARRGPAYEQYF. The DNA for the CDR3 is TGTGCCAGCAGCGCCCGGCGGGGTCCGGCTTACGAGCAGTACTTC.

This CDR3 reads CARLVDRVSMNEQFF. DNA of the CDR3: TGCGCCAGACTCGTGGACAGGGTTAGTATGAATGAGCAGTTCTTC. The chain combines TRBV10-2 with TRBJ2-1; 8 bases match TRBD1. Germline V gives CDR1 WSHSY, CDR2 SAAADI. V trimming: 9 bases; J trimming: 7 bases; junction bases outside the gene matches: 14. This CDR3 spans 15 amino acids.

The chain has TRBV10-3 and TRBJ1-5, with a possible D match to TRBD1 (5 bases). V lost 3 bases, J lost 3 bases, and 9 bases lay in between. The germline gives CDR1 ENHRY, CDR2 SYGVKD. The CDR3 is made up of 14 amino acids. DNA for the CDR3: TGTGCCATCAGTGATTCACAGGTCAATCAGCCCCAGCATTTT. Protein: CAISDSQVNQPQHF.